The 13 T cell receptor beta chains below were found in one sample sequenced in a study of metastatic and nonmetastatic thyroid tumors. Ahead of thyroid surgery, no patient had received treatment of any kind. TCRdb reprocessed the PCR reads using MiXCR. The sample has around 30,000 clones, 15% to 20% seen once. Input material: blood. The receptors originated from a female donor with papillary thyroid cancer or a benign thyroid nodule (not recorded which). Some clones in this sample may be carry-over from other donors' samples.

This clone was counted only a few times. An end of the junction differs from the germline gene, which may be a read error. The chain recombines TRBV6-4 with TRBJ1-2, with D perhaps matching TRBD1 (5 bases). Germline V gene lookup returns CDR1 MRHNA and CDR2 SNTAGT. This CDR3 comprises 13 residues. This chain's CDR3 is CASTLGGNYVYTF. The CDR3 DNA reads TGTGCCAGCACCCTGGGGGGTAACTATGTCTACACCTTC.

The J gene is TRBJ1-2, the V gene TRBV5-1, with 8 bases identical to TRBD1. The length of the CDR3 is 17 residues. Germline CDR1 reads SGHRS; CDR2 reads YFSETQ. V was clipped by 1 base and J by 3 bases; unmatched bases: 11. CDR3 nucleotides: TGCGCCAGCAGCTTGACAGGGGGACGACAGTCGGACTATGGCTACACCTTC. Its protein product is CASSLTGGRQSDYGYTF.

This clone was recorded at least ten times. The chain uses TRBV4-1 and TRBJ1-4; D is unclear. CDR1 and CDR2 (germline): MGHRA, YSYEKL. The CDR3 covers 15 residues. Trimming cost V 1 base and J 0 bases, with 6 bases left between them. Here the CDR3 DNA reads TGCGCCAGCAGCCAAGTGAGGGCAACTAATGAAAAACTGTTTTTT. It encodes CASSQVRATNEKLFF.

This clone was seen at least ten times. The J gene is TRBJ2-2, the V gene TRBV7-8, with 10 bases that match TRBD2. The J segment lost 2 bases and the V segment lost 3 bases, leaving 6 bases of the junction unmatched. The CDR3 extends over 17 amino acids. Germline-derived CDR1 and CDR2 are SGHVS and FQNEAQ. The CDR3 DNA is TGTGCCAGCAGCTTCCCTAGCGGGAGAGTAAACACCGGGGAGCTGTTTTTT. Its protein is CASSFPSGRVNTGELFF. The whole variable domain, filled in from reference TRBV7-8 and TRBJ2-2, reads GAGVSQSPRYKVAKRGQDVALRCDPISGHVSLFWYQQALGQGPEFLTYFQNEAQLDKSGLPSDRFFAERPEGSVSTLKIQRTQQEDSAVYLCASSFPSGRVNTGELFFGEGSRLTVL.

Ten or more counts support this clone. V gene TRBV12-3 or TRBV12-4 combines with J gene TRBJ2-3; a possible D gene is TRBD1 (6 bases). Trimming removed 6 bases at V and 0 bases at J, with 10 bases between. This CDR3 contains 14 residues. DNA for the CDR3: TGTGCCAGCAGCCGACAGGAAAGCACAGATACGCAGTATTTT. Its translation is CASSRQESTDTQYF.

This clone was detected many times. A clone one base away is much larger, so this may be a read error. The identical CDR3 is also encoded by other nucleotide sequences in the sample. The chain uses TRBV28 and TRBJ2-1; 8 nucleotides align to TRBD2. CDR1 MDHEN and CDR2 SYDVKM come from the germline V gene. With V trimmed by 4 bases and J by 5 bases, 10 bases remained unmatched. CDR3 length equals 16 residues. The CDR3 reads CASSSGTSGPNNEQFF. CDR3 bases: TGTGCCAGCAGTTCCGGGACTAGTGGGCCCAACAATGAGCAGTTCTTC.

In this sample, this clone turned up many times. The chain employs TRBV18 and TRBJ1-1; 11 bases align to TRBD1. CDR1 KGHSH and CDR2 LQKENI come from the germline V gene. The CDR3 has 15 residues. Trimming at V came to 3 bases and at J to 3 bases, leaving 3 bases not matched to a gene. The CDR3 bases are TGTGCCAGCTCACCGGGGACAGGGGGGGACACTGAAGCTTTCTTT. Amino acid sequence: CASSPGTGGDTEAFF.

V usage is TRBV11-1 and J usage is TRBJ2-1; weak D call: TRBD1 (5 bases). The CDR3 totals 15 residues. From germline, CDR1 is SGHAT and CDR2 FQDESV (reference sequence). The V gene lost 4 bases and the J gene lost 2 bases, with 12 bases spanning the gap. The CDR3 nucleotides are TGTGCCAGCAGCTATGGACATTGGGCCTACAATGAGCAGTTCTTC. Protein sequence: CASSYGHWAYNEQFF.

This clone was seen many times. The chain has TRBV7-9 and TRBJ2-2; D not resolved. This CDR3 comprises 15 residues. From germline, CDR1 is SEHNR and CDR2 FQNEAQ (reference sequence). With 1 base removed from V and 6 bases from J, the gap between germline ends came to 12 bases. The CDR3 is CASSLGSGEAGELFF. CDR3 bases: TGTGCCAGCAGCTTAGGTTCGGGTGAGGCCGGGGAGCTGTTTTTT.

At least ten counts were recorded for this clone. The genes are TRBV5-6 and TRBJ1-4, with 12 bases aligning to TRBD1. CDR1 and CDR2 from the germline V gene are SGHDT and YYEEEE. Trimming took 4 bases from V and 6 from J; bases not matched to a gene: 7. The CDR3 is made up of 16 amino acids. CDR3: CASSIAGTGGDEKLFF. The DNA of the CDR3 is TGTGCCAGCAGCATCGCCGGGACAGGGGGCGATGAAAAACTGTTTTTT.

The sample holds many counts of this clone. V and J are TRBV3-1 and TRBJ2-1; perhaps TRBD1 as D (6 bases). V was pared by 1 base and J by 0 bases, with 22 bases between. Germline CDR1 and CDR2: LGHDT and YNNKEL (reference sequence). The CDR3 length is 20 residues. CDR3 DNA: TGTGCCAGCAGCCAAGGATTGGGGGCCAAGGGGGTTGGCTCCTACAATGAGCAGTTCTTC. Translation gives CASSQGLGAKGVGSYNEQFF.

This clone showed up just once. V gene TRBV11-2 combines with J gene TRBJ2-1; no reliable D call. The CDR3 loop spans 13 amino acids. Germline lookup yields CDR1 SGHAT and CDR2 FQNNGV. Deletions cut 3 bases from V and 5 bases from J, with 8 bases between. In DNA, the CDR3 is TGTGCCAGCAGCTTCAGCAGGAACAATGAGCAGTTCTTC. Amino acid sequence: CASSFSRNNEQFF.

The chain combines TRBV20-1 with TRBJ2-3; 9 positions agree with TRBD2. Germline lookup yields CDR1 DFQATT and CDR2 SNEGSKA (reference sequence). The ends lost 1 base at V and 2 bases at J; junction bases unmatched: 4. CDR3 length equals 15 residues. CDR3 loop: CSARAAGGSTDTQYF. CDR3 DNA sequence: TGCAGTGCTAGAGCGGCGGGAGGGTCCACAGATACGCAGTATTTT.